A selection of T cell receptor beta chains follows, all from one sample in a study of blood T cell repertoires in COVID-19. Repertoires were generated with immunoSEQ multiplex PCR, while TCRdb's copy carries only in-frame clones and drops some. The top ten clones hold approximately 10% of a sample with about 140,000 clones, 88% of them seen once. The sample was peripheral blood. The receptor source for this set is a man aged 50 or older with active or convalescent COVID-19. The CDR3 runs from the conserved cysteine through the conserved F or W. D genes are given only for firm matches. Clone size appears in some rows only: once, few, many, or a class for an expanded clone.

>-|-|TRBJ1-2|TRBV2
CASPLGRGYYGYTF
TGTGCCTCACCATTGGGTAGGGGGTACTATGGCTACACCTTC
>TRBD2|-|TRBJ2-1|TRBV18
CASSPVAAGYNEQFF
TGTGCCAGCTCACCGGTCGCAGCGGGGTACAATGAGCAGTTCTTC
>TRBD1|-|TRBJ2-5|TRBV9
CASSGGTGQGETQYF
TGTGCCAGCAGCGGAGGGACAGGTCAGGGAGAGACCCAGTACTTC
>-|few|TRBJ1-1|TRBV15
CATRGQTERAFF
TGTGCCACCCGGGGTCAGACCGAAAGGGCTTTCTTT
>-|once|TRBJ1-4|TRBV5-1
CASSLEGTPRAKLFF
TGCGCCAGCAGCTTGGAGGGCACCCCCAGGGCAAAACTGTTTTTT
>-|-|TRBJ1-4|TRBV3-1/TRBV3-2
CASSHRARWEKLFF
TGTGCCAGCAGCCACAGGGCCAGGTGGGAAAAACTGTTTTTT
>TRBD1|-|TRBJ1-1|TRBV28
CASSLLGQLSTRNTEAFF
TGTGCCAGCAGTTTATTGGGACAGCTATCAACTCGGAACACTGAAGCTTTCTTT
>TRBD1|-|TRBJ1-6|TRBV25-1
CASSGHRGISPLHF
TGTGCCAGCAGTGGGCACAGGGGAATTTCACCCCTCCACTTT
>-|-|TRBJ2-1|TRBV5-1
CASINGQYNEQFF
TGCGCCAGCATCAATGGACAATACAATGAGCAGTTCTTC
>TRBD2|-|TRBJ2-7|TRBV2
CASSGSGRVAYEQYF
TGTGCCAGCAGCGGTAGCGGGAGGGTCGCCTACGAGCAGTACTTC
>TRBD1|-|TRBJ2-2|TRBV18
CASSHLDRDRTGELFF
TGTGCCAGCTCACACCTCGACAGGGACCGTACCGGGGAGCTGTTTTTT
>-|-|TRBJ1-2|TRBV2
CASTYNYGYTF
TGTGCCAGCACCTATAACTATGGCTACACCTTC
>-|-|TRBJ2-1|TRBV29-1
CSVVADSYNEQFF
TGCAGCGTTGTAGCGGACTCCTACAATGAGCAGTTCTTC
>TRBD1|once|TRBJ2-1|TRBV7-3
CASSFGTGPNEQFF
TGTGCCAGCAGCTTCGGGACAGGGCCCAATGAGCAGTTCTTC
>-|-|TRBJ1-3|TRBV12-3/TRBV12-4
CASSNTGNTIYF
TGTGCCAGCAGTAACACGGGAAACACCATATATTTT
>TRBD1|-|TRBJ2-7|TRBV7-6
CASSPTGNGHEQYF
TGTGCCAGCAGCCCGACAGGGAATGGTCACGAGCAGTACTTC
>TRBD1|-|TRBJ2-7|TRBV4-2
CASSSRQGATYEQYF
TGTGCCAGCAGCTCCCGACAGGGGGCCACCTACGAGCAGTACTTC
>-|-|TRBJ2-3|TRBV9
CASSVGPQSTDTQYF
TGTGCCAGCAGCGTAGGTCCCCAGAGCACAGATACGCAGTATTTT
>-|-|TRBJ2-1|TRBV6-2/TRBV6-3
CASSPLERSSYNEQFF
TGTGCCAGCAGTCCACTCGAGCGAAGCTCCTACAATGAGCAGTTCTTC
>-|-|TRBJ1-1|TRBV11-2
CASSLDPYLRETEAFF
TGTGCCAGCAGCTTAGATCCCTACCTCAGGGAAACTGAAGCTTTCTTT
>-|-|TRBJ2-5|TRBV2
CASSVEQQETQYF
TGTGCCAGCAGTGTAGAACAGCAAGAGACCCAGTACTTC
>TRBD2|-|TRBJ2-1|TRBV5-1
CASATSGTSGPNEQFF
TGCGCCAGCGCTACCTCCGGGACTAGCGGACCCAATGAGCAGTTCTTC
>TRBD1|few|TRBJ1-5|TRBV6-1
CASSEVRQGANQPQHF
TGTGCCAGCAGTGAAGTTCGGCAGGGGGCGAATCAGCCCCAGCATTTT
>TRBD2|-|TRBJ2-7|TRBV28
CASSPLAGGRYEQYF
TGTGCCAGCAGTCCTCTTGCGGGAGGGAGGTACGAGCAGTACTTC
>-|-|TRBJ2-2|TRBV28
CASSLWGQNTGELFF
TGTGCCAGCAGTTTATGGGGACAGAACACCGGGGAGCTGTTTTTT
>TRBD2|-|TRBJ2-7|TRBV6-4
CASSELAGGSYEQYF
TGTGCCAGCAGTGAGTTAGCGGGAGGGTCCTACGAGCAGTACTTC
>-|few|TRBJ2-5|TRBV29-1
CSVERIGKTQYF
TGCAGCGTTGAGAGGATCGGGAAGACCCAGTACTTC
>TRBD1|-|TRBJ2-2|TRBV9
CASSYSGTGVTGELFF
TGTGCCAGCAGCTATTCCGGGACAGGGGTTACCGGGGAGCTGTTTTTT
>-|-|TRBJ1-4|TRBV7-8
CASSLVRANEKLFF
TGTGCCAGCAGCTTAGTCAGGGCCAATGAAAAACTGTTTTTT
>TRBD2|-|TRBJ2-7|TRBV28
CASSVVGTSVSHEQYF
TGTGCCAGCAGTGTTGTTGGGACTAGTGTTTCCCACGAGCAGTACTTC
>-|-|TRBJ1-2|TRBV2
CASSEEQGSGYTF
TGTGCCAGCAGTGAAGAACAGGGCTCGGGCTACACCTTC
>TRBD1|-|TRBJ2-3|TRBV27
CASSPGQGEGTDTQYF
TGTGCCAGCAGTCCCGGACAGGGAGAGGGCACAGATACGCAGTATTTT
>-|-|TRBJ1-5|TRBV18
CASSLTGGNQPQHF
TGTGCCAGCTCACTAACAGGCGGCAATCAGCCCCAGCATTTT
>TRBD1|-|TRBJ1-6|TRBV3-1/TRBV3-2
CASSQGQGNSPLHF
TGTGCCAGCAGCCAGGGACAGGGTAATTCACCCCTCCACTTT
>-|-|TRBJ2-1|TRBV28
CASRLGGTYNEQFF
TGTGCCAGCAGACTAGGTGGCACGTACAATGAGCAGTTCTTC
>TRBD1|-|TRBJ1-5|TRBV19
CASSIGRTGDNQPQHF
TGTGCCAGTAGTATAGGCCGGACAGGGGATAATCAGCCCCAGCATTTT
>TRBD1|few|TRBJ1-2|TRBV3-1/TRBV3-2
CASSQDPELTGGEGYGYTF
TGTGCCAGCAGCCAAGACCCGGAATTGACAGGGGGCGAGGGCTATGGCTACACCTTC
>TRBD2|-|TRBJ2-6|TRBV2
CASSLGAGVPTSGANVLTF
TGTGCCAGCAGTCTAGGAGCGGGAGTACCAACCTCTGGGGCCAACGTCCTGACTTTC
>-|-|TRBJ2-1|TRBV28
CASSSGLSSYNEQFF
TGTGCCAGCAGTAGCGGGTTGAGCTCCTACAATGAGCAGTTCTTC
>-|-|TRBJ2-2|TRBV27
CASSPVLLTGELFF
TGTGCCAGCAGCCCCGTACTACTTACCGGGGAGCTGTTTTTT
>TRBD2|-|TRBJ2-7|TRBV5-4
CASSWGGTSSYEQYF
TGTGCCAGCAGCTGGGGGGGGACGAGCTCCTACGAGCAGTACTTC
>-|-|TRBJ2-3|TRBV19
CASNGGAISTDTQYF
TGTGCCAGTAACGGCGGGGCAATTAGCACAGATACGCAGTATTTT